A single sample gave rise to the 11 T cell receptor beta chains below, sequenced in a study of T cell responses to AZD1222 COVID-19 vaccine. The repertoire was sequenced with immunoSEQ multiplex PCR; TCRdb's copy has only in-frame clones and lacks some. The sample carries around 160,000 clones, 75% to 95% recorded once. The sequencing used peripheral blood, collected on day 0 of MenACWY control vaccination. These receptors all come from an adult in good health.

The chain has TRBV10-3 and TRBJ1-2; weak D call: TRBD1 (5 bases). Germline CDR1 is ENHRY and CDR2 is SYGVKD. This CDR3 spans 15 amino acids. V lost 6 bases, J lost 6 bases, and 20 bases lay in between. CDR3 bases: TGTGCCATCAGGGTCTGGGAAGGGGCCTCTGATGGCTACACCTTC. Translation gives CAIRVWEGASDGYTF.

V and J are TRBV3-1 (or the pseudogene TRBV3-2) and TRBJ1-2, with 8 bases fitting TRBD1. Germline V gives CDR1 LGHDT, CDR2 YNNKEL (reference sequence). V was pared by 0 bases and J by 8 bases, with 8 bases of the junction left unmatched. CDR3 length: 15 amino acids. The CDR3 DNA follows: TGTGCCAGCAGCCAAGAGTCAACAGGGGGAAGGGGCTACACCTTC. Translation: CASSQESTGGRGYTF.

The chain recombines TRBV5-1 with TRBJ1-3, with 10 bases that match TRBD1. The CDR3 runs to 18 residues. The V segment lost 4 bases and the J segment 0 bases; nucleotides outside the gene matches: 10. The germline V gene encodes CDR1 SGHRS and CDR2 YFSETQ. CDR3 bases: TGCGCCAGCAGCAGATCCGGGACAGGGGCCAGCTCTGGAAACACCATATATTTT. This codes for CASSRSGTGASSGNTIYF.

The chain recombines TRBV28 with TRBJ1-2, with 7 bases lining up with TRBD1. The V gene end was trimmed by 8 bases and the J gene end by 7 bases; junction bases not matched to a gene: 16. The CDR3 is 15 amino acids. Per the germline V gene, CDR1 is MDHEN and CDR2 is SYDVKM. CDR3: CASLSLQGGAGGYTF. CDR3 nucleotide sequence: TGTGCCAGCTTATCCTTACAAGGGGGCGCGGGTGGCTACACCTTC.

The chain carries TRBV2 and TRBJ2-3, with TRBD1 matching over 9 bases. The J segment lost 2 bases and the V segment lost 7 bases, leaving 4 bases of the junction unmatched. Germline V gene lookup returns CDR1 SNHLY and CDR2 FYNNEI. The CDR3 extends over 14 amino acids. The CDR3 nucleotides are TGTGCCAGCACAGGACAGGGGATCACAGATACGCAGTATTTT. Translated: CASTGQGITDTQYF. Full variable domain (outside the CDR3, taken from reference TRBV2 and TRBJ2-3): EPEVTQTPSHQVTQMGQEVILRCVPISNHLYFYWYRQILGQKVEFLVSFYNNEISEKSEIFDDQFSVERPDGSNFTLKIRSTKLEDSAMYFCASTGQGITDTQYFGPGTRLTVL.

This sequence joins TRBV6-5 and TRBJ2-2; TRBD2 might be the D (5 bases). Trimming stripped 0 bases from V and 7 bases from J, with 9 bases between. The CDR3 extends over 14 amino acids. The V gene's germline CDR1 is MNHEY and CDR2 SVGAGI. CDR3 in DNA: TGTGCCAGCAGTTACTCGATTCGGGGCGGGGAGCTGTTTTTT. It encodes CASSYSIRGGELFF.

V usage is TRBV12-3 or TRBV12-4 and J usage is TRBJ2-2; D not resolved. Trimming took off 7 bases at V and 8 bases at J, with 11 bases between the two ends. This CDR3 is built from 12 residues. This CDR3 is CASTSSSGELFF. CDR3 sequence (DNA): TGTGCCAGCACTTCCTCTTCGGGGGAGCTGTTTTTT.

The J gene is TRBJ1-4, the V gene TRBV6-1; no firm D call. This CDR3 is 15 amino acids long. The V gene lost 4 bases and the J gene lost 4 bases, with 13 bases spanning the gap. Germline V gene data show CDR1 as MNHNS and CDR2 as SASEGT. The CDR3 spells CASSAAGAGNEKLFF. The CDR3 coding sequence is TGTGCCAGCAGTGCAGCGGGTGCCGGTAATGAAAAACTGTTTTTT.

The chain joins TRBV29-1 to TRBJ2-3; D unclear. This CDR3 spans 13 amino acids. The germline gives CDR1 SQVTM, CDR2 ANQGSEA. V lost 5 bases, J lost 0 bases, and 9 bases lay in between. CDR3 amino acids: CSVHPGSTDTQYF. The CDR3 DNA is TGCAGCGTTCACCCCGGGAGCACAGATACGCAGTATTTT.

V gene TRBV30 combines with J gene TRBJ1-2; perhaps TRBD1 as D (5 bases). V dropped 5 bases and J dropped 2 bases, with 9 bases sitting between them. The length of the CDR3 is 12 residues. The germline gives CDR1 GTSNPN, CDR2 SVGIG (reference sequence). In DNA, the CDR3 is TGTGCCTGGGAGTCAGGGAACTATGGCTACACCTTC. This gives the protein CAWESGNYGYTF.

This clone appeared once. This chain joins TRBV5-1 and TRBJ2-5; TRBD2 agrees at 8 bases. The CDR3 has 15 amino acids. The V gene's germline CDR1 is SGHRS and CDR2 YFSETQ. After removal of 5 bases from V and 2 bases from J, the junction contained 8 bases not matched to a gene. The CDR3 sequence is CASSSAGLGQETQYF. Here the CDR3 DNA reads TGCGCCAGCAGTTCCGCGGGACTAGGGCAAGAGACCCAGTACTTC.